This T cell receptor (beta chain) was identified in a study of blood T cell repertoires in COVID-19. The overall study: PBMCs, B-cell-depleted T cells, or T cells provided the cDNA or gDNA that made up the material.

Profiled with immunoSEQ multiplex PCR; TCRdb holds only in-frame clones, not every one. The sample has about 210,000 clones, around 85% seen once. The V end lost 5 bases, the J end lost 2 bases, and 3 bases lay between the germline ends. The CDR3 consists of 11 residues. Germline V gene lookup returns CDR1 MDHEN and CDR2 SYDVKM. This receptor was taken from a middle-aged man who had recovered from COVID-19. Material for sequencing was PBMCs or T cells enriched from blood (not recorded which). J is TRBJ1-2 and V is TRBV28; D is unclear. CDR3 region: CASSQNYGYTF. The CDR3 nucleotides read TGTGCCAGCAGTCAGAACTATGGCTACACCTTC.